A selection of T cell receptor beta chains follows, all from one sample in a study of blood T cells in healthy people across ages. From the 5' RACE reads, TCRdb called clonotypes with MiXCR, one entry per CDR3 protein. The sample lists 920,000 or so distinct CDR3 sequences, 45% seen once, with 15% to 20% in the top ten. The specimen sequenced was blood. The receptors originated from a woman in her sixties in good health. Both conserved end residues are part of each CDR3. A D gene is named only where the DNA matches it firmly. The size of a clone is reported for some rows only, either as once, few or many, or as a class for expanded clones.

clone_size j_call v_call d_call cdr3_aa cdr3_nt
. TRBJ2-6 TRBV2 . CASILRGDPGANVLTF TGTGCCAGCATTCTCCGGGGCGACCCTGGGGCCAACGTCCTGACTTTC
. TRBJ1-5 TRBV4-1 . CASSQVGGHNQPQHF TGCGCCAGCAGCCAAGTGGGAGGGCACAATCAGCCCCAGCATTTT
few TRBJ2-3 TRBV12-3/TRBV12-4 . CASSFEGTDTQYF TGTGCCAGCAGTTTCGAGGGCACAGATACGCAGTATTTT
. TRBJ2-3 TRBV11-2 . CASSLLPGAWTDTQYF TGTGCCAGCAGCTTATTACCGGGAGCTTGGACAGATACGCAGTATTTT
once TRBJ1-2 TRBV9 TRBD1 CASSQPGQVNYGYTF TGTGCCAGCAGCCAACCGGGACAGGTAAACTATGGCTACACCTTC
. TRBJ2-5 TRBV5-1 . CASSLMGGRGETQYF TGCGCCAGCAGCTTGATGGGGGGCCGGGGAGAGACCCAGTACTTC
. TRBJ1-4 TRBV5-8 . CASVKRGRGNEKLFF TGTGCCAGCGTGAAACGGGGGAGAGGAAATGAAAAACTGTTTTTT
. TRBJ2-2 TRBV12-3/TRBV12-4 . CASSGGDPTGELFF TGTGCCAGCAGCGGAGGGGACCCCACCGGGGAGCTGTTTTTT
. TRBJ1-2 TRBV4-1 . CASSQDRGTIYTF TGCGCCAGCAGCCAAGACCGAGGGACGATCTACACCTTC
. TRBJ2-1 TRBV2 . CASSERQVGNEQFF TGTGCCAGCAGTGAGCGACAGGTAGGGAATGAGCAGTTCTTC
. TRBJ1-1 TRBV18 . CASSPQLNTEAFF TGCGCCAGCTCACCACAATTAAACACTGAAGCTTTCTTT
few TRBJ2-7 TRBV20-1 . CSASPARGIHYEQYF TGCAGTGCTAGCCCCGCCAGGGGAATACACTACGAGCAGTACTTC
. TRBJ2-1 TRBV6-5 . CASSSPLLETQFF TGTGCCAGCAGTTCCCCCCTTTTAGAGACCCAGTTCTTC
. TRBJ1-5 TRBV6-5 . CASSYGTPYSNQPQHF TGTGCCAGCAGTTACGGGACACCATATAGCAATCAGCCCCAGCATTTT
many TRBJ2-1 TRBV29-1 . CSVEGQTGISSYNEQFF TGCAGCGTTGAGGGGCAAACAGGGATTTCATCCTACAATGAGCAGTTCTTC
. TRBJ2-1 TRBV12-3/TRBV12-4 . CASTRGISSYNEQFF TGTGCCAGCACAAGAGGGATAAGCTCCTACAATGAGCAGTTCTTC
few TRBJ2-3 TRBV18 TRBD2 CASSPVAGDTDTQYF TGTGCCAGCTCACCGGTAGCGGGAGACACAGATACGCAGTATTTT
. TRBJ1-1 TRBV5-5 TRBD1 CASSPRDRGQGDTEAFF TGTGCCAGCAGCCCCCGGGACAGGGGGCAAGGGGACACTGAAGCTTTCTTT
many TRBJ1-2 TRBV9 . CASSITPGARNNYGYTF TGTGCCAGCAGCATCACCCCCGGGGCCAGGAATAACTATGGCTACACCTTC
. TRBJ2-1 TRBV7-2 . CASSLSLQAGEQFF TGTGCCAGCAGCTTATCCCTACAGGCGGGTGAGCAGTTCTTC
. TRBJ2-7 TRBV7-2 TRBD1 CASSSIDRGYRYEQYF TGTGCCAGCAGCTCCATCGACAGGGGTTACCGCTACGAGCAGTACTTC
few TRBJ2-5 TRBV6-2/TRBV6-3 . CASVNPQETQYF TGTGCCAGCGTCAACCCTCAAGAGACCCAGTACTTC
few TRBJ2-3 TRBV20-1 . CSAMGDTQYF TGCAGTGCCATGGGAGATACGCAGTATTTT
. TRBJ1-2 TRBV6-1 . CASSSPSGTDGYTF TGTGCCAGCAGTTCTCCTTCCGGGACTGACGGCTACACCTTC
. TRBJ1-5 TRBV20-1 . CSARPWTDSNQPQHF TGCAGTGCTCGGCCCTGGACAGATAGCAATCAGCCCCAGCATTTT
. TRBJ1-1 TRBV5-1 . CASSLDRTSNTEAFF TGCGCCAGCAGCTTGGACCGCACTTCGAACACTGAAGCTTTCTTT
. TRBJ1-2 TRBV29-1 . CSVERGGGNYGYTF TGCAGCGTTGAAAGGGGGGGTGGTAACTATGGCTACACCTTC
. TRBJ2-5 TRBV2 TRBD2 CASTLTSGSLNEQYF TGTGCCAGCACCCTAACTAGCGGGAGCCTTAATGAGCAGTACTTC
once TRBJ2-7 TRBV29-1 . CSGGAGYDYEQYF TGCAGCGGTGGAGCCGGTTACGATTACGAGCAGTACTTC
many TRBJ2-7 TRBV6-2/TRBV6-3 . CASSYSGKSLTYEQYF TGTGCCAGCAGTTACTCGGGGAAAAGCCTCACCTACGAGCAGTACTTC
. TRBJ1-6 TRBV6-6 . CASSWDSPLHF TGTGCCAGCAGTTGGGATTCACCCCTCCACTTT
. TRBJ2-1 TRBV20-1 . CSVGSGPGNEQFF TGCAGTGTGGGGAGCGGACCTGGCAATGAGCAGTTCTTC
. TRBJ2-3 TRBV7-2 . CASSFSAPRVDTQYF TGTGCCAGCAGCTTTAGCGCGCCGAGGGTAGATACGCAGTATTTT
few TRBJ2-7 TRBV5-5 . CASSFGEREQYF TGTGCCAGCAGCTTCGGAGAGAGGGAGCAGTACTTC
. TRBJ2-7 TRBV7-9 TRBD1 CASSPQTGLYDEQYF TGTGCCAGCAGCCCCCAGACAGGGTTATACGACGAGCAGTACTTC
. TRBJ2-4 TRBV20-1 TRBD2 CSARSGKSSYKEQYF TGCAGTGCTAGGAGCGGGAAGAGCTCCTACAAGGAGCAGTACTTC
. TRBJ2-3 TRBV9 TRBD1 CASSTYPGGMDTQYF TGTGCCAGCAGCACATACCCAGGGGGCATGGATACGCAGTATTTT
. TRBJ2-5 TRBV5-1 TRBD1 CASGPGGMETQYF TGCGCCAGCGGTCCAGGGGGCATGGAGACCCAGTACTTC
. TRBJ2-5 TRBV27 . CASSLLGGVKTQYF TGTGCCAGCAGTTTATTGGGGGGCGTGAAGACCCAGTACTTC
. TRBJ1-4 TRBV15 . CATSSRGQDEKLFF TGTGCCACCAGCAGTCGAGGGCAGGATGAAAAACTGTTTTTT
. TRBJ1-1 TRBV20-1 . CSARNPTEGTEAFF TGCAGTGCTAGAAACCCGACAGAAGGGACTGAAGCTTTCTTT
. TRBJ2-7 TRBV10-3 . CAISEGLPYNEQYF TGTGCCATCAGTGAGGGACTCCCCTACAATGAGCAGTACTTC
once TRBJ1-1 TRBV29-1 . CSVSLGGLGTEAFF TGCAGCGTTAGCTTAGGCGGCCTGGGCACTGAAGCTTTCTTT
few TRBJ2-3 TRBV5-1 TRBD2 CASSWGLAEDTDTQYF TGCGCCAGCAGCTGGGGACTAGCGGAGGACACAGATACGCAGTATTTT
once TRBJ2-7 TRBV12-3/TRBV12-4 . CASSSPDQSSYNEQYF TGTGCCAGCAGCTCGCCGGACCAGAGCTCCTACAATGAGCAGTACTTC
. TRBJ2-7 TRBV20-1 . CRVVLYEQYF TGCAGGGTGGTCCTCTACGAGCAGTACTTC